This note documents a single TCR beta chain sequence. What it recognizes is unknown. The data are from a study of cytomegalovirus exposure and HLA in healthy donors. General study findings and limits: There were 160 or so TCR beta chains listed as cytomegalovirus-associated. Researchers reported that three CMV-associated chains were confirmed in vitro as CMV antigen-specific. Reportedly, cytomegalovirus status was diagnosed with high sensitivity and specificity.

Germline trimming cut 6 bases from V and 1 base from J; bases unmatched to any gene: 2. Germline CDR1 is MGHDK and CDR2 is SYGVNS. The CDR3 spans 14 residues. Sequencing used immunoSEQ multiplex PCR; TCRdb keeps in-frame clones, though not all of them. This sample has 250,000 to 400,000 clones, with about nine tenths found just once. This TCR was sampled from a woman aged 25 to 39 in good health and CMV-seropositive. Material for sequencing was PBMCs. The rearrangement links TRBV25-1 to TRBJ2-3; 9 bases map to TRBD1. The CDR3 DNA reads TGTGCCAGCAGGACAGGGGGTGGCACAGATACGCAGTATTTT. It codes for CASRTGGGTDTQYF.